These 32 T cell receptor beta chains were sequenced from one sample in a study of blood T cell repertoires in COVID-19. Sequencing was performed with immunoSEQ multiplex PCR; in TCRdb, only in-frame clones are kept and a portion is missing. Of 53,000 or so clones in the sample, 75% to 80% are singletons; the top ten hold about 40%. Sequencing was carried out using peripheral blood. These TCRs come from a man between 65 and 85 years old with active or convalescent COVID-19.

This clone was found a few times. J is TRBJ2-7 and V is TRBV4-2; 8 bases are a match to TRBD2. The V gene end was trimmed by 0 bases and the J gene end by 2 bases; junction bases not matched to a gene: 3. Germline lookup yields CDR1 LGHNA and CDR2 YNFKEQ. CDR3 length: 15 amino acids. DNA for the CDR3: TGTGCCAGCAGCCAAGAAGCGGGAGTTGCCTACGAGCAGTACTTC. As protein: CASSQEAGVAYEQYF.

The rearrangement uses TRBV6-2 or TRBV6-3 and TRBJ2-1; weak D call: TRBD1 (6 bases). The V end was cut by 2 bases, the J end by 4 bases, with 12 bases between. The CDR3 has 15 amino acids. CDR1 and CDR2 from the germline V gene are MNHEY and SVGEGT. In nucleotides, the CDR3 is TGTGCCAGCAGTTACAGTGGGACAAGTTACAATGAGCAGTTCTTC. Residues: CASSYSGTSYNEQFF.

The chain joins TRBV19 to TRBJ1-1, with a possible D match to TRBD1 (6 bases). Trimming removed 8 bases from V and 4 bases from J, with 14 bases in between. Germline values: CDR1 LNHDA, CDR2 SQIVND (reference sequence). The CDR3 extends over 13 amino acids. CDR3: CASRQQGPTEAFF. The CDR3 nucleotides read TGTGCCAGTCGTCAACAGGGCCCCACTGAAGCTTTCTTT.

The CDR3 DNA reads TGTGCCAGCAGTTCCTACACCGGGGAGCTGTTTTTT. Encoded protein: CASSSYTGELFF. The gene calls are TRBV6-2 or TRBV6-3 and TRBJ2-2, with D unclear. This CDR3 comprises 12 residues. Germline V gene sequence: CDR1 MNHEY, CDR2 SVGEGT. V was shortened by 4 bases and J by 3 bases, with 3 bases between the two germline ends.

This clone has only a few counts. V is TRBV19 and J is TRBJ2-1; 16 positions match TRBD2. The J segment lost 5 bases and the V segment lost 5 bases, leaving 9 bases of the junction unmatched. The CDR3 runs to 18 residues. CDR1 LNHDA and CDR2 SQIVND come from the germline V gene (reference sequence). CDR3 coding DNA: TGTGCCAGTAGTGCGGGACTAGCGGGAGGGTATAAGGACAATGAGCAGTTCTTC. This sequence encodes CASSAGLAGGYKDNEQFF.

A single count supports this clone. J is TRBJ2-2 and V is TRBV27; 9 nucleotides align to TRBD2. Losses at the gene ends were 4 bases for V and 7 bases for J; bases not matched to a gene: 10. CDR3 length: 16 amino acids. Germline values: CDR1 MNHEY, CDR2 SMNVEV (reference sequence). The chain's CDR3 is CASSSGGGGRFGELFF. CDR3 nucleotides: TGTGCCAGCAGTTCCGGCGGGGGGGGCAGGTTCGGGGAGCTGTTTTTT.

The chain joins TRBV5-4 to TRBJ2-1; 11 positions agree with TRBD2. CDR1 is SGHNT, CDR2 YYREEE, per germline (reference sequence). The V and J ends lost 2 bases and 3 bases, in that order; junction bases with no gene match: 16. The CDR3 is 20 residues long. CDR3 sequence: CASSFASGGPESRIYNEQFF. CDR3 coding DNA: TGTGCCAGCAGCTTCGCTAGCGGGGGGCCCGAATCCCGGATCTACAATGAGCAGTTCTTC.

The chain uses TRBV15 and TRBJ2-5; TRBD2 might be the D (5 bases). V was trimmed by 0 bases and J by 1 base, leaving 12 bases between them. Germline loops: CDR1 LNHNV, CDR2 YYDKDF (reference sequence). CDR3 length: 16 residues. CDR3 nucleotide sequence: TGTGCCACCAGCAGAGATCTCGGGGAACCCCAAGAGACCCAGTACTTC. It specifies CATSRDLGEPQETQYF.

The genes are TRBV24-1 and TRBJ2-5; 7 nucleotides agree with TRBD2. CDR1 is KGHDR and CDR2 is SFDVKD in the germline V gene. V was pared by 5 bases and J by 1 base, with 3 bases of the junction left unmatched. This CDR3 is 14 amino acids long. The CDR3 DNA is TGTGCCACCAGTGCGCGGGGGACCCAAGAGACCCAGTACTTC. Translated: CATSARGTQETQYF.

This clone was counted only a few times. This sequence joins TRBV29-1 and TRBJ1-2; weak D call: TRBD1 (5 bases). The germline V and J ends were trimmed by 5 bases and 6 bases, with 10 bases remaining between them. The CDR3 sequence is 11 residues long. Germline CDR1 reads SQVTM; CDR2 reads ANQGSEA. DNA of the CDR3: TGCAGCGTTCAGGGAGGGAATGGCTACACCTTC. This translates into CSVQGGNGYTF.

The chain combines TRBV4-1 with TRBJ2-1; perhaps TRBD1 as D (6 bases). The germline gives CDR1 MGHRA, CDR2 YSYEKL. Trimming left V 4 bases short and J 2 bases short, with 12 bases between. The CDR3 loop spans 15 amino acids. CDR3 sequence: CASSLSEGAYNEQFF. The CDR3, as DNA: TGCGCCAGCAGCCTCTCCGAGGGGGCCTACAATGAGCAGTTCTTC.

This rearrangement joins TRBV28 to TRBJ2-7; 12 bases fit TRBD1. Germline V CDR1 and CDR2: MDHEN, SYDVKM. With 6 bases clipped from V and 7 bases from J, the junction kept 13 bases outside the gene matches. This CDR3 has 16 residues. The CDR3 protein is CASRQVGQGAGSEQYF. CDR3 DNA: TGTGCCAGCAGACAGGTGGGACAGGGGGCCGGGAGTGAGCAGTACTTC.

The chain links TRBV6-2 or TRBV6-3 to TRBJ1-5; no definite D call. The CDR3 totals 14 residues. Germline lookup yields CDR1 MNHEY and CDR2 SVGEGT. Between the trimmed V and J ends, which lost 0 bases and 2 bases, there was a span of 5 bases. The chain's CDR3 is CASSYSRGNQPQHF. The CDR3 region has the DNA TGTGCCAGCAGTTACTCTCGGGGCAATCAGCCCCAGCATTTT.

This clone has only one observation. The chain has TRBV19 and TRBJ2-7, with a weak D call TRBD2 (5 bases). Germline V gives CDR1 LNHDA, CDR2 SQIVND (reference sequence). CDR3 length equals 13 residues. The V and J ends lost 1 base and 3 bases respectively, with 7 bases between them. The CDR3 sequence: CASSIVGSYEQYF. Written as DNA, the CDR3 is TGTGCCAGTAGTATAGTAGGGAGCTACGAGCAGTACTTC.

The chain employs TRBV24-1 and TRBJ1-5; weak D call: TRBD1 (5 bases). V lost 3 bases to trimming and J lost 7 bases, with 6 bases between them. In germline, CDR1 is KGHDR, CDR2 SFDVKD. The CDR3 has 12 residues. The CDR3 DNA follows: TGTGCCACCAGTGATACAGGACAGCCCCAGCATTTT. This translates into CATSDTGQPQHF.

The CDR3 DNA follows: TGTGCCACCAGCGGCAAGCGGAGCTCCTACAATGAGCAGTTCTTC. This encodes CATSGKRSSYNEQFF. J is TRBJ2-1 and V is TRBV24-1, with a tentative D call TRBD2 (5 bases). CDR3 size: 15 residues. Looked up from germline, CDR1 is KGHDR and CDR2 is SFDVKD. V was trimmed by 7 bases and J by 0 bases, leaving 12 bases between them.

The rearrangement uses TRBV6-2 or TRBV6-3 and TRBJ1-3; no clear D gene. This CDR3 is built from 13 residues. CDR1 and CDR2 (germline): MNHEY, SVGEGT. Trimming shortened V by 5 bases and J by 1 base, and 6 bases separated the two germline ends. Here the CDR3 reads CASSLDSGNTIYF. The CDR3 DNA sequence: TGTGCCAGCAGTCTAGATTCTGGAAACACCATATATTTT.

This clone showed up just a few times. This chain connects TRBV3-1 (or the pseudogene TRBV3-2) to TRBJ1-1, with D tentatively TRBD1 (6 bases). This CDR3 contains 15 residues. CDR1 LGHDT and CDR2 YNNKEL come from the germline V gene (reference sequence). Trimming stripped 4 bases from V and 2 bases from J, with 14 bases between. For the CDR3, the DNA is TGTGCCAGCAGCCCGCCGGGACAACATAACACTGAAGCTTTCTTT. Translation gives CASSPPGQHNTEAFF.

The chain has TRBV19 and TRBJ1-2; the match to TRBD1 covers 8 bases. This CDR3 contains 15 residues. V dropped 5 bases and J dropped 4; count of bases not matched to a gene: 9. Germline V gene data show CDR1 as LNHDA and CDR2 as SQIVND (reference sequence). For the CDR3, the DNA is TGTGCCAGTAGTGCAATCCAGGGGGCGGGCTATGGCTACACCTTC. It specifies CASSAIQGAGYGYTF.

This clone was found a few times. The rearrangement links TRBV5-6 to TRBJ1-6; D is unclear. Germline V gene data show CDR1 as SGHDT and CDR2 as YYEEEE. This CDR3 is 15 amino acids long. V lost 0 bases, J lost 10 bases, and 14 bases lay in between. CDR3 residues: CASSLAKRVGSPLHF. Written as DNA, the CDR3 is TGTGCCAGCAGCTTGGCGAAACGGGTCGGCTCACCCCTCCACTTT. Drawing the rest from reference TRBV5-6 and TRBJ1-6, the complete variable domain is DAGVTQSPTHLIKTRGQQVTLRCSPKSGHDTVSWYQQALGQGPQFIFQYYEEEERQRGNFPDRFSGHQFPNYSSELNVNALLLGDSALYLCASSLAKRVGSPLHFGNGTRLTVT.

The chain couples TRBV11-2 to TRBJ1-1; D is undetermined. Trimming stripped 4 bases from V and 8 bases from J, with 20 bases between. CDR1 and CDR2 from the germline V gene are SGHAT and FQNNGV. This CDR3 spans 15 amino acids. The CDR3 nucleotides read TGTGCCAGCAGCTACGGCTCTCAGCGAGGAACCGAAGCTTTCTTT. This sequence encodes CASSYGSQRGTEAFF.

A single count supports this clone. The chain joins TRBV25-1 to TRBJ1-2; a possible D gene is TRBD1 (6 bases). Germline-derived CDR1 and CDR2 are MGHDK and SYGVNS. V shed 0 bases and J shed 8 bases, with 13 bases lying between them. The CDR3 runs 14 residues. CDR3 bases: TGTGCCAGCAGTGAATACAGGGGATTGGGAGGCTACACCTTC. It specifies CASSEYRGLGGYTF.

This rearrangement joins TRBV29-1 to TRBJ1-2; 8 bases are a match to TRBD1. Germline V CDR1 and CDR2: SQVTM, ANQGSEA. This CDR3 is built from 11 residues. The trim removed 4 bases at V and 5 bases at J, leaving 0 bases unmatched. The CDR3 bases are TGCAGCGTTGGGACAGGGTATGGCTACACCTTC. Translated, it gives CSVGTGYGYTF.

This chain connects TRBV5-4 to TRBJ1-6; 8 nucleotides line up with TRBD1. CDR3 length equals 15 residues. Germline trimming cut 2 bases from V and 7 bases from J; bases unmatched to any gene: 5. Germline values: CDR1 SGHNT, CDR2 YYREEE (reference sequence). The CDR3 is CASSLRTGPNSPLHF. CDR3 nucleotide sequence: TGTGCCAGCAGCTTAAGGACAGGGCCAAATTCACCCCTCCACTTT.

J is TRBJ1-5 and V is TRBV19, with D perhaps TRBD1 (5 bases). Germline V gene lookup returns CDR1 LNHDA and CDR2 SQIVND (reference sequence). Trimming shortened V by 4 bases and J by 3 bases, and 13 bases separated the two germline ends. This CDR3 contains 15 residues. The CDR3 reads CASSSYQGVNQPQHF. The CDR3 DNA sequence: TGTGCCAGTAGTAGTTACCAGGGTGTCAATCAGCCCCAGCATTTT.

This chain joins TRBV12-3 or TRBV12-4 and TRBJ1-4, with 7 bases lining up with TRBD1. V lost 3 bases, J lost 6 bases, and 1 base stayed unmatched. This CDR3 has 13 residues. The CDR3 region is CASSLGTDEKLFF. The CDR3 nucleotides are TGTGCCAGCAGTTTGGGGACAGATGAAAAACTGTTTTTT.

This clone appeared once. This chain uses TRBV5-1 with TRBJ1-6; TRBD1 matches at 7 bases. Germline CDR1 SGHRS, CDR2 YFSETQ. The CDR3 has 14 amino acids. J lost 7 bases, V lost 4 bases, and 5 bases had no gene match. The CDR3 spells CASSLDRVNSPLHF. The CDR3 DNA follows: TGCGCCAGCAGCCTTGACAGGGTAAATTCACCCCTCCACTTT.

J is TRBJ2-2 and V is TRBV5-1; 10 bases align to TRBD1. The trim removed 4 bases at V and 0 bases at J, leaving 6 bases unmatched. Germline lookup yields CDR1 SGHRS and CDR2 YFSETQ. This CDR3 contains 17 residues. The CDR3 reads CASSGGTGAPNTGELFF. The DNA for the CDR3 is TGCGCCAGCAGCGGGGGGACAGGGGCCCCGAACACCGGGGAGCTGTTTTTT.

This clone has just one count. This chain uses TRBV5-8 with TRBJ2-1; the D is unclear. Germline V CDR1 and CDR2: SGHTS, YDEGEE. The CDR3 runs 11 residues. V lost 2 bases to trimming and J lost 7 bases, with 4 bases between them. This chain's CDR3 is CASSFSNEQFF. CDR3 bases: TGTGCCAGCAGCTTCTCTAATGAGCAGTTCTTC.

The chain is built from TRBV7-2 and TRBJ1-1; a possible D gene is TRBD1 (6 bases). The CDR3 is made up of 14 amino acids. V lost 1 base, J lost 1 base, and 7 bases lay in between. Germline-derived CDR1 and CDR2 are SGHTA and FQGNSA. The CDR3 nucleotides read TGTGCCAGCAGCTTAGTACAGGGGAACACTGAAGCTTTCTTT. This translates into CASSLVQGNTEAFF. The complete variable domain, with remaining parts taken from reference TRBV7-2 and TRBJ1-1, reads GAGVSQSPSNKVTEKGKDVELRCDPISGHTALYWYRQSLGQGLEFLIYFQGNSAPDKSGLPSDRFSAERTGGSVSTLTIQRTQQEDSAVYLCASSLVQGNTEAFFGQGTRLTVV.

The chain has TRBV30 and TRBJ2-2; D is perhaps TRBD2 (6 bases). Germline V gene lookup returns CDR1 GTSNPN and CDR2 SVGIG (reference sequence). V was cut by 3 bases and J by 5 bases, with 22 bases left in between. CDR3 size: 17 residues. The DNA for the CDR3 is TGTGCCTGGAGCGGGCGGGACGGCTTACGAAGGACCGGGGAGCTGTTTTTT. Encoded protein: CAWSGRDGLRRTGELFF.

The CDR3: CASSTPSGGRTDTQYF. In nucleotides, the CDR3 is TGTGCCAGTAGTACCCCTTCAGGGGGGCGCACAGATACGCAGTATTTT. The chain links TRBV19 to TRBJ2-3; D may be TRBD1 (7 bases). Germline V gene sequence: CDR1 LNHDA, CDR2 SQIVND (reference sequence). The CDR3 runs to 16 residues. V gave up 4 bases and J gave up 1 base, with 15 bases separating them.